This is a list of T cell receptor beta chains from one sample in a study of control samples from healthy donors and cancer patients. Sequencing was performed with immunoSEQ multiplex PCR; in TCRdb, only in-frame clones are kept and a portion is missing. This sample carries 100,000 to 150,000 clones, 75% to 95% of them seen once, and the ten largest clones take 2% to 3%. Specimen: blood. The receptors stem from a man aged 35-49 years in good health. Each CDR3 is given with its conserved first and last residue. D genes are given only for firm matches. Only some rows state a clone size, as once, few, many or a class for expanded clones.

clone_size j_call d_call v_call cdr3_nt cdr3_aa
. TRBJ2-7 . TRBV6-1 TGTGCCAGCAGTGAAGACTACGAGCAGTACTTC CASSEDYEQYF
. TRBJ2-3 TRBD2 TRBV7-2 TGTGCCAGCAGCCAACGACTAGCGGGGGGCACAGATACGCAGTATTTT CASSQRLAGGTDTQYF
. TRBJ2-5 . TRBV5-8 TGTGCCAGCAGAAGAGACTGGGACCAAGAGACCCAGTACTTC CASRRDWDQETQYF
. TRBJ2-5 . TRBV30 TGTGCCTGGAGCTCCCCCAGGGGGGCCCGGGAGACCCAGTACTTC CAWSSPRGARETQYF
. TRBJ1-6 TRBD1 TRBV6-5 TGTGCCAGCAGCGACAGGGACACCGGTGCCCACTTT CASSDRDTGAHF
. TRBJ1-1 TRBD1 TRBV18 TGTGCCAGCTCACCTCACACAGTCGGACAGGGGGGAAGGGCTTTCTTT CASSPHTVGQGGRAFF
. TRBJ1-2 . TRBV28 TGTGCCAGCAGGGGGGGCGCCAGTGGCTACACCTTC CASRGGASGYTF
. TRBJ2-1 . TRBV7-9 TGTGCCAGCAGCTTATACTACAATGAGCAGTTCTTC CASSLYYNEQFF
. TRBJ1-4 . TRBV5-5 TGTGCCAGCAGCTTGGTACCGGGCAGGGGAGGAGAAAAACTGTTTTTT CASSLVPGRGGEKLFF
. TRBJ2-7 . TRBV28 TGTGCCAGCAGCGCTCTCCCGTCCTACGAGCAGTACTTC CASSALPSYEQYF
. TRBJ2-6 . TRBV7-3 TGTGCCAGCGGAGGGGGAGGTGGGGCCAACGTCCTGACTTTC CASGGGGGANVLTF
. TRBJ2-3 . TRBV12-5 TGTGCTAGTGGTTCCGAGTGGGGCGGAGGCACAGATACGCAGTATTTT CASGSEWGGGTDTQYF
once TRBJ2-7 . TRBV4-1 TGCGCCAGCAGCCAAGCCGGCAGTACCTACGAGCAGTACTTC CASSQAGSTYEQYF
. TRBJ2-7 . TRBV5-1 TGCGCCAGCAGCTTGGAAAACTACGAGCAGTACTTC CASSLENYEQYF
. TRBJ2-7 TRBD1 TRBV11-1 TGTGCCAGCAGCTTATTGGGGACAGTGAACGAGCAGTACTTC CASSLLGTVNEQYF
. TRBJ2-1 TRBD1 TRBV19 TGTGCCAGTAGTATTCAGGGGGCGCTGAATGAGCAGTTCTTC CASSIQGALNEQFF
. TRBJ1-2 . TRBV11-2 TGTGCCAGCAGCTTCCTGGGGGGCAACTATGGCTACACCTTC CASSFLGGNYGYTF
. TRBJ2-7 TRBD2 TRBV3-1/TRBV3-2 TGTGCCAGCAGCCAAGCTAGCGGGGGGCGCTACGAGCAGTACTTC CASSQASGGRYEQYF
. TRBJ1-2 . TRBV27 TGTGCCAGCAGTTACCGGGACCCTAACTATGGCTACACCTTC CASSYRDPNYGYTF
. TRBJ2-7 TRBD2 TRBV29-1 TGCAGCGGAGGGCTAGCGGGACGCGAGCAGTACTTC CSGGLAGREQYF
. TRBJ1-4 . TRBV7-2 TGTGCCAGCAGCTTACAGGCAACTAATGAAAAACTGTTTTTT CASSLQATNEKLFF
. TRBJ2-3 TRBD2 TRBV5-1 TGCGCCAGCAGCTTGGCACTAGCGGCCGCAGATACGCAGTATTTT CASSLALAAADTQYF
. TRBJ2-2 . TRBV5-1 TGCGCCAGCAGCTACCCCCTGGGAGGTCGAATCACCGGGGAGCTGTTTTTT CASSYPLGGRITGELFF
. TRBJ2-5 . TRBV4-2 TGTGCCAGCAGCCGAGGGGGGAAACAAGAGACCCAGTACTTC CASSRGGKQETQYF
. TRBJ2-5 . TRBV20-1 TGCAGTGCTAGTGGCGGGCCGTCCAAAAAGACCCAGTACTTC CSASGGPSKKTQYF
. TRBJ2-2 . TRBV4-1 TGCGCCAGCAGCCTCTCGACAGACGCCTCGAACACCGGGGAGCTGTTTTTT CASSLSTDASNTGELFF
. TRBJ1-5 TRBD1 TRBV28 TGTGCCAGTAAAACAGGGGTCAATCAGCCCCAGCATTTT CASKTGVNQPQHF
few TRBJ2-7 TRBD2 TRBV15 TGTGCCACCAGCAGAGGACCGGGGGGGTACGAGCAGTACTTC CATSRGPGGYEQYF
. TRBJ2-7 TRBD2 TRBV7-8 TGTGCCAGCAGCTTAGTGACTAGCGGGGGCTCCTACGAGCAGTACTTC CASSLVTSGGSYEQYF